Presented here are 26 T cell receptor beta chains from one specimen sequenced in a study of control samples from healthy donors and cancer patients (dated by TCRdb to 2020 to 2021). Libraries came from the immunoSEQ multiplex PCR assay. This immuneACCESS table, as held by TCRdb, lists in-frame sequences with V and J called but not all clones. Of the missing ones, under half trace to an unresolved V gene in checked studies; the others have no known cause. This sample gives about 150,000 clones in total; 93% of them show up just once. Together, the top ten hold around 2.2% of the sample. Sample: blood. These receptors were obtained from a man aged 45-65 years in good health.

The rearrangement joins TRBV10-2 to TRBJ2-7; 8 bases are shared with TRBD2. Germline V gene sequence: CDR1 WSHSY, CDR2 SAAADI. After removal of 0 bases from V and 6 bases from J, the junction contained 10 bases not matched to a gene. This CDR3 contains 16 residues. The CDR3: CASSESPLAGGGEQYF. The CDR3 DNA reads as TGCGCCAGCAGTGAGTCACCCCTTGCGGGAGGCGGCGAGCAGTACTTC.

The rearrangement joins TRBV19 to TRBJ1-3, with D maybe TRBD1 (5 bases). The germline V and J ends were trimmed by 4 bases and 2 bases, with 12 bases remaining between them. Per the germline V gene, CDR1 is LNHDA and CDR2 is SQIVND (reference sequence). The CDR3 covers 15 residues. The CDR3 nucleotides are TGTGCCAGTAGTACCTCAGGGTACCCTGGAAACACCATATATTTT. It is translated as CASSTSGYPGNTIYF. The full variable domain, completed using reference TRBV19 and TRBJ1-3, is DGGITQSPKYLFRKEGQNVTLSCEQNLNHDAMYWYRQDPGQGLRLIYYSQIVNDFQKGDIAEGYSVSREKKESFPLTVTSAQKNPTAFYLCASSTSGYPGNTIYFGEGSWLTVV.

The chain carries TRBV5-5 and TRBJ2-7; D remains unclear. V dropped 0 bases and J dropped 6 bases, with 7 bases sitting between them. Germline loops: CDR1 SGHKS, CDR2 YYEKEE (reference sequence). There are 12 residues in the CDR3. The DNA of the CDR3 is TGTGCCAGCAGCTTGGTTTCCCGCGAGCAGTACTTC. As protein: CASSLVSREQYF.

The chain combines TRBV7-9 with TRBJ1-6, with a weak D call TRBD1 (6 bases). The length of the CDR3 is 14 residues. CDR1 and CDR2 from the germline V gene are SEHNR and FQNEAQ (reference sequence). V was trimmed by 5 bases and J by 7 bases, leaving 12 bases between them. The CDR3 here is CASSPGTLNSPLHF. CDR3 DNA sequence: TGTGCCAGCAGCCCTGGGACATTAAATTCACCCCTCCACTTT.

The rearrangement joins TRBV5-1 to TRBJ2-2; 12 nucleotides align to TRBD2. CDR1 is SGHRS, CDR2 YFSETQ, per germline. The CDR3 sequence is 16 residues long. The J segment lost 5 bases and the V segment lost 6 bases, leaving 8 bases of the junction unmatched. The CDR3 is CASTSLAGGGTGELFF. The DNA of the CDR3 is TGCGCCAGCACCTCCCTAGCGGGAGGGGGGACCGGGGAGCTGTTTTTT.

CDR3 in amino acids: CASSSTRESIQYF. The CDR3 DNA is TGTGCCAGCAGCTCGACTAGAGAGTCCATTCAGTACTTC. The rearrangement joins TRBV7-2 to TRBJ2-4; tentatively, D is TRBD2 (6 bases). With 4 bases removed from V and 9 bases from J, the gap between germline ends came to 13 bases. The CDR3 is made up of 13 amino acids. Germline CDR1 and CDR2: SGHTA and FQGNSA.

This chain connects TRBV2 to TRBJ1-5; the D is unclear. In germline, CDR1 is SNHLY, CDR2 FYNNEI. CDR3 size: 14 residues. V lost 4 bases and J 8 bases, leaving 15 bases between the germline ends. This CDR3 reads CASSGNRGSEPQHF. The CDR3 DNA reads TGTGCCAGCAGTGGTAACAGAGGGTCGGAGCCCCAGCATTTT.

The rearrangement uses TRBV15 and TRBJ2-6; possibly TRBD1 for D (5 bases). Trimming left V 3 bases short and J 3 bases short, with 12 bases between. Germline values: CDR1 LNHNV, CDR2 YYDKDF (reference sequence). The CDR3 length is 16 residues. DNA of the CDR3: TGTGCCACCAGCAGCGTAATAGGGGTTGGGGCCAACGTCCTGACTTTC. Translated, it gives CATSSVIGVGANVLTF.

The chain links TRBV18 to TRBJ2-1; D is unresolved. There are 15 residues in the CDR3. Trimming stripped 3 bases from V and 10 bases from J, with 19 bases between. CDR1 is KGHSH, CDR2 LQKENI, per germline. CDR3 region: CASSPASLSNREQFF. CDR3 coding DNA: TGTGCCAGCTCACCCGCTAGTCTCTCCAATAGGGAGCAGTTCTTC.

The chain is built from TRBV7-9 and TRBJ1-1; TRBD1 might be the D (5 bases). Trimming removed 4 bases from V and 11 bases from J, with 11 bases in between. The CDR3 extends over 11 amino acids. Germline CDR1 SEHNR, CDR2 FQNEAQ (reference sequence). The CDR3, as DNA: TGTGCCAGCAGCTACCCAGGGACCGCTTTCTTT. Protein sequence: CASSYPGTAFF.

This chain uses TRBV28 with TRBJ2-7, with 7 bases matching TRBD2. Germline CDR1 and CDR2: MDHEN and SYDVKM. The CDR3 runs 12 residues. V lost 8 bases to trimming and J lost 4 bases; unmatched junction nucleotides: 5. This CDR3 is CASSGLYYEQYF. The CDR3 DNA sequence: TGTGCCAGCTCGGGACTATATTACGAGCAGTACTTC.

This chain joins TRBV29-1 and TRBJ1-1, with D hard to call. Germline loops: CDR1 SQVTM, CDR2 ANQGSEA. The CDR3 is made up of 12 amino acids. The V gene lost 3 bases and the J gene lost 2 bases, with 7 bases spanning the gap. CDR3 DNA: TGCAGCGTTGATTCGGGAAACACTGAAGCTTTCTTT. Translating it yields CSVDSGNTEAFF.

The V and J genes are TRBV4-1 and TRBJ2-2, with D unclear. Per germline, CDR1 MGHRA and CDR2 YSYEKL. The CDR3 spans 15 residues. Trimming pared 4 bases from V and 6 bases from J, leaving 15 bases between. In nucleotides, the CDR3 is TGCGCCAGCAGCCCCGGGTTCCTTGGGGCCGGGGAGCTGTTTTTT. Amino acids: CASSPGFLGAGELFF.

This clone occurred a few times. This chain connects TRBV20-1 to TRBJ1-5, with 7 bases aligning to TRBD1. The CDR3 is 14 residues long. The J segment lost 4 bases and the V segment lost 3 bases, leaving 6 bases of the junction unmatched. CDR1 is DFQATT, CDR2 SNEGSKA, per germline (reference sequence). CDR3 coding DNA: TGCAGTGCTAGTCAGACAGGGACTAATCAGCCCCAGCATTTT. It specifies CSASQTGTNQPQHF.

The CDR3 nucleotides read TGTGCCAGCAGCTTAACGGGCAGGGAGGGCGATGGCTACACCTTC. Amino acids: CASSLTGREGDGYTF. The J gene is TRBJ1-2, the V gene TRBV7-3; D is perhaps TRBD1 (5 bases). The ends were cut back, 0 bases at V and 6 bases at J, with 14 bases in the middle. Per the germline V gene, CDR1 is SGHTA and CDR2 is FQGTGA. The CDR3 totals 15 residues.

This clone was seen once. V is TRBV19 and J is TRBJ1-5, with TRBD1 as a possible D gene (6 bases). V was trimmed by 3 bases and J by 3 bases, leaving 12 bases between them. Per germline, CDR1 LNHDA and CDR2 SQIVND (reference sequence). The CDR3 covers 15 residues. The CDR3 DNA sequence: TGTGCCAGTAGTATCTCCGGGACAAACAATCAGCCCCAGCATTTT. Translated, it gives CASSISGTNNQPQHF. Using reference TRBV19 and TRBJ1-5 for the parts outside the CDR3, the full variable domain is DGGITQSPKYLFRKEGQNVTLSCEQNLNHDAMYWYRQDPGQGLRLIYYSQIVNDFQKGDIAEGYSVSREKKESFPLTVTSAQKNPTAFYLCASSISGTNNQPQHFGDGTRLSIL.

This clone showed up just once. The DNA of the CDR3 is TGTGCCAGCAGCCAAGGCTACGCAGGAGCGAATTCACCCCTCCACTTT. Translated: CASSQGYAGANSPLHF. V usage is TRBV3-1 (or the pseudogene TRBV3-2) and J usage is TRBJ1-6, with D uncertain. The length of the CDR3 is 16 residues. Looked up from germline, CDR1 is LGHDT and CDR2 is YNNKEL (reference sequence). The V and J ends lost 1 base and 7 bases respectively, with 14 bases between them.

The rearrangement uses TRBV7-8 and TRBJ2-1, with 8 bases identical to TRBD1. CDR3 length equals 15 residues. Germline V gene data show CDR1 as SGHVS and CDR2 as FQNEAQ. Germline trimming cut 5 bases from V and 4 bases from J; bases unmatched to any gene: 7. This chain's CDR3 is CASSPRQGLYNEQFF. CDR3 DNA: TGTGCCAGCAGCCCAAGACAGGGGCTATACAATGAGCAGTTCTTC.

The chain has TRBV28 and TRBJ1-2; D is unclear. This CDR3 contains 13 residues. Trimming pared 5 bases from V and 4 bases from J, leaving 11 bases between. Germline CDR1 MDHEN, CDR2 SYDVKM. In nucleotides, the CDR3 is TGTGCCAGCAGTCGGCCGCCGCTCTATGGCTACACCTTC. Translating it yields CASSRPPLYGYTF.

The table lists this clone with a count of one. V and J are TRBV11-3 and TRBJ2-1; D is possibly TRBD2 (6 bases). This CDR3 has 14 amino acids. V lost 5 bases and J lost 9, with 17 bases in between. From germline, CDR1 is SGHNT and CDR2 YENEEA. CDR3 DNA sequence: TGTGCCAGCAGCCCTGGCTGGGAGGCGGCTGAGCAGTTCTTC. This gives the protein CASSPGWEAAEQFF.

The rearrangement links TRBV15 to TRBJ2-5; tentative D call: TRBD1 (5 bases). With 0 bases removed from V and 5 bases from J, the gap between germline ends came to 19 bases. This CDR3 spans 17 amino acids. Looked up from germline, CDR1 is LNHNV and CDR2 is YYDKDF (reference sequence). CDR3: CATSRDGLGQSRETQYF. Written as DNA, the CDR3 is TGTGCCACCAGCAGAGATGGGCTCGGACAATCACGGGAGACCCAGTACTTC.

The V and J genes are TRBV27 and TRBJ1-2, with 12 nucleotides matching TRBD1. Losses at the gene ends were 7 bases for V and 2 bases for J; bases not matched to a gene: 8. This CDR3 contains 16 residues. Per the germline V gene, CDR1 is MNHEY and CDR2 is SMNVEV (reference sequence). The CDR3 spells CASTRDRGRQNYGYTF. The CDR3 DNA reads TGTGCCAGCACCCGGGACAGGGGGCGACAGAACTATGGCTACACCTTC.

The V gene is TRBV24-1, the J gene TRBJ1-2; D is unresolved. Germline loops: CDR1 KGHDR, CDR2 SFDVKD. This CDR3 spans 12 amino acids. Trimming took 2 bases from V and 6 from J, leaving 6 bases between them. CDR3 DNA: TGTGCCACCAGTGATTCTGGGGATGGCTACACCTTC. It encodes CATSDSGDGYTF.

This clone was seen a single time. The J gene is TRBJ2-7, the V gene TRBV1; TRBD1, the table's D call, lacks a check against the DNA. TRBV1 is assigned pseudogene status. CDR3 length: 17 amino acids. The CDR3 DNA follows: TGCACCAGCAGCCAAGACCCCCTAGGGGGAATCACCTACGAGCAGTACTTC. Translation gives CTSSQDPLGGITYEQYF.

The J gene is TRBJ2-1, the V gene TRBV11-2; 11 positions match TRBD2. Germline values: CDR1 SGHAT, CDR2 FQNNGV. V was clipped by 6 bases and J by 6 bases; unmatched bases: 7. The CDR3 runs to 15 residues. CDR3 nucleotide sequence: TGTGCCAGCAGAAATGTGCTAGCGGGAGGCAATGAGCAGTTCTTC. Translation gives CASRNVLAGGNEQFF.

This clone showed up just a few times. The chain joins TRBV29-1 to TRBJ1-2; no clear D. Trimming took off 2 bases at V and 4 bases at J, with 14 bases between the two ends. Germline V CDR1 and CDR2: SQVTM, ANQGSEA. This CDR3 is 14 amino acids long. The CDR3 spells CSVEIGNSIYGYTF. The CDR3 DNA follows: TGCAGCGTTGAAATAGGGAACAGCATCTATGGCTACACCTTC. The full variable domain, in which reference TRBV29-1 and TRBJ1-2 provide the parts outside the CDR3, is SAVISQKPSRDICQRGTSLTIQCQVDSQVTMMFWYRQQPGQSLTLIATANQGSEATYESGFVIDKFPISRPNLTFSTLTVSNMSPEDSSIYLCSVEIGNSIYGYTFGSGTRLTVV.